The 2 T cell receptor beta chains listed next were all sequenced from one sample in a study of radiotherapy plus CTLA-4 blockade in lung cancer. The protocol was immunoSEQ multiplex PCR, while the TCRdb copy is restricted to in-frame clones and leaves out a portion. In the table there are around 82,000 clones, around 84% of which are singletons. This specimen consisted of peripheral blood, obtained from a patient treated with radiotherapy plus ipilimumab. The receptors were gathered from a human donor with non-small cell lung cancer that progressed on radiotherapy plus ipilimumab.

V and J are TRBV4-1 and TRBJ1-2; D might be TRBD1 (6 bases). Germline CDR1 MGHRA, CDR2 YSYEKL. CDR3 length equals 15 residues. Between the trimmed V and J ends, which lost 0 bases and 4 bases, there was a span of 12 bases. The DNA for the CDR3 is TGCGCCAGCAGCCAAGAACACAGGGCCCTCTATGGCTACACCTTC. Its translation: CASSQEHRALYGYTF.

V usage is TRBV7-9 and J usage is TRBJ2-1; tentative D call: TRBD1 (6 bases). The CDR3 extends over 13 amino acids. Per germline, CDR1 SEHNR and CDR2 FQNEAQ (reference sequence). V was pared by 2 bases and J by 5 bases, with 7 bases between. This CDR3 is CASSLSGDNEQFF. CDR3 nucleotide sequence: TGTGCCAGCAGCTTATCAGGGGACAATGAGCAGTTCTTC.